These T cell receptor beta chains were read from a single sample in a study of blood T cell repertoires in COVID-19. Using immunoSEQ multiplex PCR, the repertoire was profiled, and TCRdb retains in-frame clones only, with some absent. Here the sample spans 74,000 or so clones, 80% to 90% being singletons. The sample consisted of peripheral blood. All receptors derive from a human donor in a cohort sampled during active COVID-19. The CDR3 runs from the conserved cysteine through the conserved F or W. A D gene is named only where the DNA matches it firmly. Clone sizes are given selectively: once, few, many, or a class where the clone is expanded.

>TRBJ2-1|-|-|TRBV11-2
TGTGCCAGCAGCTCAGGTTCCCCAGGGCTCCTCTATGAGCAGTTCTTC
CASSSGSPGLLYEQFF
>TRBJ2-4|-|few|TRBV5-6
TGTGCCAGCAGCTTGACGGGTGCCAAAAACATTCAGTACTTC
CASSLTGAKNIQYF
>TRBJ1-2|-|-|TRBV7-9
TGTGCCAGCAGCCTGTATGGCTACACCTTC
CASSLYGYTF
>TRBJ1-6|TRBD1|-|TRBV5-1
TGCGCCAGCCGTCTCTTACCGGGACAGAATAGCTATAATTCACCCCTCCACTTT
CASRLLPGQNSYNSPLHF
>TRBJ1-1|-|-|TRBV30
TGTGCCTGGAGTTTGAATAGGGGCACTGAAGCTTTCTTT
CAWSLNRGTEAFF
>TRBJ1-2|TRBD1|-|TRBV28
TGTGCCAGCAGTCCTACTGGACAGGGAACTATTTCTGGCTACACCTTC
CASSPTGQGTISGYTF
>TRBJ2-7|TRBD2|-|TRBV27
TGTGCCAGCAGTTTCGGGACTAGCGGCCTCGAGCAGTACTTC
CASSFGTSGLEQYF
>TRBJ2-2|-|-|TRBV6-6
TGTGCCAGCAGTTACCTACTAGGAGGTACCGGGGAGCTGTTTTTT
CASSYLLGGTGELFF
>TRBJ1-2|-|-|TRBV6-6
TGTGCCAGCAGTTTCGAGGAATACACCTTC
CASSFEEYTF
>TRBJ2-3|TRBD2|-|TRBV18
TGTGCCAGCTCATTCGGACTAGCTACAGATACGCAGTATTTT
CASSFGLATDTQYF
>TRBJ1-5|TRBD1|once|TRBV7-8
TGTGCCAGCAGCCCCCCCGGGACAGGGAATCAGCCCCAGCATTTT
CASSPPGTGNQPQHF
>TRBJ1-1|TRBD1|-|TRBV4-1
TGCGCCAGCAAAAGTACGGACAGGGCCACTGAAGCTTTCTTT
CASKSTDRATEAFF
>TRBJ1-2|TRBD1|-|TRBV7-9
TGTGCCAGCACCAAGGACAGGGTAAATTACGATGGCTACACCTTC
CASTKDRVNYDGYTF
>TRBJ2-7|-|-|TRBV9
TGTGCCAGCAGCTACCAGATTGGCGAGCAGTACTTC
CASSYQIGEQYF
>TRBJ2-1|-|once|TRBV5-1
TGCGCCAGCAGCTTGGAAAGTCACGGGAATGAGCAGTTCTTC
CASSLESHGNEQFF
>TRBJ1-2|-|once|TRBV12-3/TRBV12-4
TGTGCCAGCAGTTTTGCGGGGGCTGGAGGCTACACCTTC
CASSFAGAGGYTF
>TRBJ1-1|-|-|TRBV29-1
TGCAGCGTCGGTCGGGGGGCGGAATCAAACACTGAAGCTTTCTTT
CSVGRGAESNTEAFF
>TRBJ2-3|TRBD2|-|TRBV6-6
TGTGCCAGCACCGTAGCGGGAAGCACAGATACGCAGTATTTT
CASTVAGSTDTQYF
>TRBJ2-5|-|-|TRBV4-1
TGCGCCAGCAGCCATACGTTCGGGGAGACCCAGTACTTC
CASSHTFGETQYF
>TRBJ2-7|-|-|TRBV11-1
TGTGCCAGCAGCCTCCTGGACTGGTACGAGCAGTACTTC
CASSLLDWYEQYF
>TRBJ2-5|-|-|TRBV6-5
TGTGCCAGCAGTCCCCGGGAACAAGAGACCCAGTACTTC
CASSPREQETQYF
>TRBJ2-1|-|-|TRBV11-2
TGTGCCAGCAGCTTGAACCAGAACAATGAGCAGTTCTTC
CASSLNQNNEQFF
>TRBJ1-1|TRBD1|-|TRBV18
TGTGCCAGCTCACTCGGACAGGGTGTTTCTGAAGCTTTCTTT
CASSLGQGVSEAFF
>TRBJ2-7|-|-|TRBV29-1
TGCAGCGTCACCCGGCGGCCAGACGGTTACGAGCAGTACTTC
CSVTRRPDGYEQYF
>TRBJ1-5|-|-|TRBV6-5
TGTGCCAGCAAGGGGGAAGGACCTAATCAGCCCCAGCATTTT
CASKGEGPNQPQHF
>TRBJ1-1|TRBD1|-|TRBV11-3
TGTGCCAGCAGCGGACAGGGTGGTATCACTGAAGCTTTCTTT
CASSGQGGITEAFF
>TRBJ1-1|TRBD1|-|TRBV28
TGTGCCAGCAGTTTACCGACAGGGTTCACTGAAGCTTTCTTT
CASSLPTGFTEAFF
>TRBJ1-2|-|-|TRBV5-5
TGTGCCAGCAGCTTGGGGGCAGGCACTGGCTACACCTTC
CASSLGAGTGYTF
>TRBJ1-2|TRBD1|-|TRBV7-8
TGTGCCAGCAGCTTAGCCGACAGGGGGGGCGGGGGCTACACCTTC
CASSLADRGGGGYTF
>TRBJ1-5|-|-|TRBV7-2
TGTGCCAGCAGCTTAGCGGGGGGATATAATCAGCCCCAGCATTTT
CASSLAGGYNQPQHF
>TRBJ1-2|-|-|TRBV29-1
TGCAGCGTTGAAGCCTCCCATGGCTACACCTTC
CSVEASHGYTF
>TRBJ1-2|TRBD1|-|TRBV28
TGTGCCAGCAGCGAATCCGGGACAGGGTTTTCTGGCTACACCTTC
CASSESGTGFSGYTF
>TRBJ1-5|TRBD1|-|TRBV30
TGTGCCTGGAGTTCGGGACAGCTCAATCAGCCCCAGCATTTT
CAWSSGQLNQPQHF
>TRBJ1-1|-|-|TRBV9
TGTGCCAGCAGCGCCGGAGACAGCCTGAACACTGAAGCTTTCTTT
CASSAGDSLNTEAFF
>TRBJ1-1|-|-|TRBV4-1
TGCGCCAGCAGCCAAGATCATGAGTTGCGCGCTTTCTTT
CASSQDHELRAFF
>TRBJ1-2|-|-|TRBV9
TGTGCCAGCAGCGTAGCAGGGCCAGTAACTAACTATGGCTACACCTTC
CASSVAGPVTNYGYTF
>TRBJ2-7|-|-|TRBV28
TGTGCCAGCAGCTCCACTTTCTACGAGCAGTACTTC
CASSSTFYEQYF
>TRBJ1-5|-|-|TRBV19
TGTGCCAGTAGTATTCCATTCTACCAGCCCCAGCATTTT
CASSIPFYQPQHF
>TRBJ1-5|-|-|TRBV28
TGTGCCAGCAGTCCCGCCGAGACAGGAAGAAATCAGCCCCAGCATTTT
CASSPAETGRNQPQHF
>TRBJ2-7|-|-|TRBV7-9
TGTGCCAGCAGCTCATCCCTAGGACTCGTGACCCACGAGCAGTACTTC
CASSSSLGLVTHEQYF
>TRBJ1-5|-|once|TRBV6-5
TGTGCCAGCAGTTACGGCCCAGGGAGCAATCAGCCCCAGCATTTT
CASSYGPGSNQPQHF